The 29 T cell receptor beta chains below all came from one sample that was sequenced in a study of CD8 T cells in Susac syndrome. RNA in amounts of roughly 0.45 to 1 ug was reverse transcribed with random hexamers. TCRdb re-derived calls from the immunoSEQ multiplex PCR reads in MiXCR, one entry per CDR3 protein. The sample holds about 180,000 distinct CDR3 sequences, 85% to 95% seen once. Sequencing input: CD4+ T cells from PBMCs. The source of these receptors is a human donor with Susac syndrome.

The rearrangement uses TRBV28 and TRBJ2-7, with D hard to call. Trimming stripped 3 bases from V and 3 bases from J, with 12 bases between. The CDR3 runs to 14 residues. The germline V gene encodes CDR1 MDHEN and CDR2 SYDVKM. CDR3 protein: CASSLGSLLYEQYF. In DNA form, the CDR3 reads TGTGCCAGCAGTTTGGGATCGTTGCTCTACGAGCAGTACTTC.

The CDR3 protein is CSATVSAHYEQYF. The CDR3 bases are TGCAGTGCTACTGTTAGCGCCCACTACGAGCAGTACTTC. The J gene is TRBJ2-7, the V gene TRBV20-1, with D maybe TRBD2 (5 bases). The CDR3 loop spans 13 amino acids. The V end lost 4 bases, the J end lost 3 bases, and 13 bases lay between the germline ends. Germline loops: CDR1 DFQATT, CDR2 SNEGSKA (reference sequence).

This chain joins TRBV2 and TRBJ1-6, with D possibly matching TRBD1 (5 bases). V was cut by 6 bases and J by 10 bases, with 13 bases left in between. This CDR3 comprises 13 residues. From germline, CDR1 is SNHLY and CDR2 FYNNEI. The CDR3 nucleotides read TGTGCCAGCAGAAACGGACATATCTCACCCCTCCACTTT. The encoded protein is CASRNGHISPLHF.

The chain carries TRBV18 and TRBJ1-1; possible D gene TRBD1, 6 bases. The CDR3 loop spans 14 amino acids. The germline V gene encodes CDR1 KGHSH and CDR2 LQKENI. The V and J ends lost 3 bases and 1 base respectively, with 9 bases between them. The CDR3 coding sequence is TGTGCCAGCTCACCCCGGGACACGAACACTGAAGCTTTCTTT. Translated: CASSPRDTNTEAFF.

Worth noting for this clonotype: It is unclear where the CDR3 begins or ends on the DNA, so no DNA is shown, and the CDR3 is as TCRdb lists it. This sequence joins TRBV7-5 and TRBJ1-1. TRBV7-5 is tagged as a pseudogene. A total of 17 residues make up the CDR3, ends included. The CDR3 sequence is CISVPEARTEPNTEAFF.

This chain links TRBV18 with TRBJ2-1; D gene ambiguous. Germline CDR1 is KGHSH and CDR2 is LQKENI. The CDR3 extends over 13 amino acids. V was shortened by 0 bases and J by 8 bases, with 8 bases between the two germline ends. This CDR3 reads CASSPPTLDEQFF. Written as DNA, the CDR3 is TGTGCCAGCTCACCACCCACTCTCGATGAGCAGTTCTTC.

This sequence joins TRBV30 and TRBJ1-5; D unclear. Trimming pared 4 bases from V and 0 bases from J, leaving 10 bases between. Per the germline V gene, CDR1 is GTSNPN and CDR2 is SVGIG (reference sequence). There are 14 residues in the CDR3. CDR3 loop: CAWTPGNSNQPQHF. CDR3 in DNA: TGTGCCTGGACCCCGGGGAATAGCAATCAGCCCCAGCATTTT.

This chain uses TRBV19 with TRBJ2-6; maybe TRBD1 (6 bases). This CDR3 spans 17 amino acids. The V end lost 6 bases, the J end lost 5 bases, and 20 bases lay between the germline ends. Per germline, CDR1 LNHDA and CDR2 SQIVND (reference sequence). This CDR3 reads CASRQGPIPLRANVLTF. The DNA of the CDR3 is TGTGCCAGTAGACAGGGCCCCATCCCGCTTCGGGCCAACGTCCTGACTTTC.

The chain uses TRBV4-1 and TRBJ1-3; no firm D call. This CDR3 contains 14 residues. The germline gives CDR1 MGHRA, CDR2 YSYEKL. Between the trimmed V and J ends, which lost 3 bases and 4 bases, there was a span of 10 bases. The CDR3 spells CASSHLVHGNTIYF. CDR3 DNA: TGCGCCAGCAGCCACCTGGTACACGGAAACACCATATATTTT.

This rearrangement joins TRBV5-1 to TRBJ2-7; 7 nucleotides agree with TRBD2. Trimming took 3 bases from V and 3 from J; bases not matched to a gene: 9. The CDR3 has 15 residues. Looked up from germline, CDR1 is SGHRS and CDR2 is YFSETQ. In nucleotides, the CDR3 is TGCGCCAGCAGCTCAATTGGGGCTAGCGGCTACGAGCAGTACTTC. Its protein is CASSSIGASGYEQYF.

The chain carries TRBV30 and TRBJ1-2; D remains ambiguous. CDR1 is GTSNPN and CDR2 is SVGIG in the germline V gene (reference sequence). The CDR3 has 12 amino acids. Trimming shortened V by 3 bases and J by 7 bases, and 12 bases separated the two germline ends. The CDR3, as DNA: TGTGCCTGGAGCCCCAGAGGGTTTGGCTACACCTTC. Translation: CAWSPRGFGYTF.

The chain recombines TRBV4-1 with TRBJ1-6, with 7 bases that match TRBD1. Unmatched junction bases numbered 9, after V lost 0 bases and J lost 1 base. The germline CDR1 and CDR2 sequences are MGHRA and YSYEKL. This CDR3 has 19 amino acids. This CDR3 reads CASSQDRGGAGSYNSPLHF. The CDR3 DNA reads as TGCGCCAGCAGCCAAGATCGAGGGGGCGCAGGGTCCTATAATTCACCCCTCCACTTT.

The chain uses TRBV12-3 or TRBV12-4 and TRBJ1-5, with D possibly matching TRBD1 (6 bases). This CDR3 is 13 amino acids long. Trimming took 0 bases from V and 11 from J, leaving 11 bases between them. The CDR3 sequence: CASSLAQGLAQHF. CDR3 nucleotides: TGTGCCAGCAGTTTAGCACAGGGTCTTGCCCAGCATTTT.

This chain uses TRBV2 with TRBJ1-5; D call uncertain. Trimming pared 1 base from V and 0 bases from J, leaving 4 bases between. CDR3 length: 14 amino acids. Germline lookup yields CDR1 SNHLY and CDR2 FYNNEI. DNA of the CDR3: TGTGCCAGCAGTGAAGGGGGTAGCAATCAGCCCCAGCATTTT. Translated, it gives CASSEGGSNQPQHF.

This sequence joins TRBV30 and TRBJ1-4, with a weak D call TRBD1 (5 bases). The germline V gene encodes CDR1 GTSNPN and CDR2 SVGIG (reference sequence). The CDR3 has 13 residues. Trimming took off 1 base at V and 8 bases at J, with 11 bases between the two ends. The CDR3: CAWSGGWGEKLFF. The CDR3 DNA is TGTGCCTGGAGTGGGGGATGGGGGGAAAAACTGTTTTTT. Using reference TRBV30 and TRBJ1-4 for the parts outside the CDR3, the full variable domain is SQTIHQWPATLVQPVGSPLSLECTVEGTSNPNLYWYRQAAGRGLQLLFYSVGIGQISSEVPQNLSASRPQDRQFILSSKKLLLSDSGFYLCAWSGGWGEKLFFGSGTQLSVL.

This clonotype was observed a single time. The genes are TRBV28 and TRBJ1-1, with D unresolved. The V and J ends lost 5 bases and 0 bases respectively, with 10 bases between them. The germline CDR1 and CDR2 sequences are MDHEN and SYDVKM. The CDR3 extends over 14 amino acids. The CDR3 is CASSGVPVNTEAFF. The CDR3 nucleotides are TGTGCCAGCAGTGGGGTTCCCGTGAACACTGAAGCTTTCTTT.

The genes are TRBV10-3 and TRBJ1-5; 7 nucleotides line up with TRBD1. The ends lost 0 bases at V and 7 bases at J; junction bases unmatched: 12. Germline lookup yields CDR1 ENHRY and CDR2 SYGVKD. The CDR3 contains 17 residues. The CDR3 region has the DNA TGTGCCATCAGTGAGTCCGACAGGGTGGGAATCAGCCAGCCCCAGCATTTT. This encodes CAISESDRVGISQPQHF.

This clonotype showed up just once. This sequence joins TRBV29-1 and TRBJ1-2; no definite D call. Trimming cost V 3 bases and J 10 bases, with 15 bases left between them. CDR1 is SQVTM, CDR2 ANQGSEA, per germline. The CDR3 is made up of 12 amino acids. The CDR3 region is CSVDNPLVHYTF. The CDR3 bases are TGCAGCGTTGATAACCCTTTAGTTCACTACACCTTC. The full variable domain, rest sourced from reference TRBV29-1 and TRBJ1-2, is SAVISQKPSRDICQRGTSLTIQCQVDSQVTMMFWYRQQPGQSLTLIATANQGSEATYESGFVIDKFPISRPNLTFSTLTVSNMSPEDSSIYLCSVDNPLVHYTFGSGTRLTVV.

The gene calls are TRBV23-1 and TRBJ2-7; D remains ambiguous. TRBV23-1 is placed among ORFs of uncertain function. This CDR3 is 17 amino acids long. The V and J ends lost 2 bases and 2 bases respectively, with 19 bases between them. The CDR3, as DNA: TGCGCCAGCAGTCAACCCCCCTCGTCCTCGACCCCCTACGAGCAGTACTTC. Encoded protein: CASSQPPSSSTPYEQYF.

V is TRBV6-5 and J is TRBJ2-3; TRBD2 might be the D (6 bases). The V end lost 3 bases, the J end lost 5 bases, and 18 bases lay between the germline ends. This CDR3 is 16 amino acids long. CDR1 and CDR2 from the germline V gene are MNHEY and SVGAGI. CDR3 sequence reads: CASSYTRDSGLDTQYF. The CDR3 nucleotides read TGTGCCAGCAGTTATACCCGGGACTCCGGCTTAGATACGCAGTATTTT.

This clonotype was observed a single time. V is TRBV4-1 and J is TRBJ1-1; TRBD1 aligns across 7 bases. Unmatched junction bases numbered 9, after V lost 1 base and J lost 4 bases. Germline lookup yields CDR1 MGHRA and CDR2 YSYEKL. CDR3 length: 16 amino acids. The CDR3 loop reads CASSQGRGGASTEAFF. The CDR3 region has the DNA TGCGCCAGCAGCCAAGGCAGGGGGGGGGCAAGCACTGAAGCTTTCTTT.

The chain is built from TRBV25-1 and TRBJ2-1, with a weak D call TRBD2 (5 bases). With 1 base removed from V and 9 bases from J, the gap between germline ends came to 13 bases. The CDR3 contains 14 residues. Per germline, CDR1 MGHDK and CDR2 SYGVNS. The CDR3 loop is CASSEWPYTSEQFF. In DNA form, the CDR3 reads TGTGCCAGCAGTGAATGGCCGTACACTAGTGAGCAGTTCTTC.

The gene calls are TRBV5-8 and TRBJ2-3, with D maybe TRBD2 (5 bases). Trimming took off 0 bases at V and 6 bases at J, with 8 bases between the two ends. Germline values: CDR1 SGHTS, CDR2 YDEGEE. This CDR3 is 13 amino acids long. The CDR3 sequence is CASSLVASDTQYF. CDR3 coding DNA: TGTGCCAGCAGCTTGGTGGCTAGCGATACGCAGTATTTT.

This rearrangement joins TRBV20-1 to TRBJ2-7; 7 bases fit TRBD1. Trimming took 5 bases from V and 2 from J; bases not matched to a gene: 3. The CDR3 runs 12 residues. Germline CDR1 DFQATT, CDR2 SNEGSKA (reference sequence). The CDR3 protein is CSAVGTAYEQYF. The DNA of the CDR3 is TGCAGTGCTGTCGGGACAGCCTACGAGCAGTACTTC.

The V gene is TRBV5-1, the J gene TRBJ1-3; weak D call: TRBD1 (6 bases). Germline V gene sequence: CDR1 SGHRS, CDR2 YFSETQ. The V end lost 4 bases, the J end lost 0 bases, and 14 bases lay between the germline ends. The CDR3 sequence is 16 residues long. CDR3 loop: CASSPGQSYSGNTIYF. DNA for the CDR3: TGCGCCAGCAGCCCAGGACAGTCATACTCTGGAAACACCATATATTTT.

V is TRBV6-5 and J is TRBJ2-2, with TRBD1 matching over 7 bases. The CDR3 loop spans 15 amino acids. V shed 5 bases, J shed 3 bases, and the junction held 6 bases outside the gene matches. Looked up from germline, CDR1 is MNHEY and CDR2 is SVGAGI. CDR3 DNA: TGTGCCAGCAGTCAAGGGGGCGCGGACACCGGGGAGCTGTTTTTT. Translating it yields CASSQGGADTGELFF.

The V gene is TRBV7-9, the J gene TRBJ2-2; D could derive from TRBD1 or TRBD2 (5 bases each). CDR3 length: 15 amino acids. The germline V and J ends were trimmed by 5 bases and 0 bases, with 10 bases remaining between them. Germline V CDR1 and CDR2: SEHNR, FQNEAQ (reference sequence). The CDR3 reads CASSPGPANTGELFF. In DNA, the CDR3 is TGTGCCAGCAGCCCGGGACCGGCGAACACCGGGGAGCTGTTTTTT.

The chain employs TRBV2 and TRBJ2-1, with 7 bases lining up with TRBD2. The V segment lost 4 bases and the J segment 12 bases; nucleotides outside the gene matches: 6. In germline, CDR1 is SNHLY, CDR2 FYNNEI. This CDR3 has 12 residues. This CDR3 reads CASSGEGLGQFF. The CDR3, as DNA: TGTGCCAGCAGTGGGGAGGGACTTGGGCAGTTCTTC. The complete variable domain, with remaining parts taken from reference TRBV2 and TRBJ2-1, reads EPEVTQTPSHQVTQMGQEVILRCVPISNHLYFYWYRQILGQKVEFLVSFYNNEISEKSEIFDDQFSVERPDGSNFTLKIRSTKLEDSAMYFCASSGEGLGQFFGPGTRLTVL.

The chain has TRBV28 and TRBJ2-1; D gene uncertain. The germline CDR1 and CDR2 sequences are MDHEN and SYDVKM. The V gene lost 2 bases and the J gene lost 8 bases, with 16 bases spanning the gap. CDR3 length: 15 amino acids. CDR3 nucleotides: TGTGCCAGCAGTTTAACAGTATCTGTAGTCGATGAGCAGTTCTTC. Its protein is CASSLTVSVVDEQFF.